This T cell receptor (beta chain) was captured by sequencing in a study of T-cell reconstitution after alpha-beta-depleted transplantation in children (TCRdb year 2016). Regarding the study in general: The study quantitatively tracked T-cell immune reconstitution after TCRalphabeta/CD19-depleted allogeneic hematopoietic cell transplantation in children using TCR repertoire profiling.

For this clonotype: The antigen it recognizes is unknown. There are no base qualities to consult, and no much larger clone falls within one base.

Explained via the paper, the treatment or condition label denotes: allogeneic hematopoietic cell transplantation with graft depleted of TCRalphabeta T cells and CD19 B cells. The children who served as transplant recipients had been given grafts of TCRalphabeta/CD19-depleted allogeneic hematopoietic cells. Trimming leaves V shorter by 4 bases and J shorter by 6 bases, with the junction holding 13 bases beyond the gene matches. The CDR3 runs 17 amino acids, cysteine and phenylalanine included. CDR3 DNA only is kept here, 51 bases in frame from base 1. The germline V gene sets CDR1 to SGHRS and CDR2 to YFSETQ. The library was obtained by PCR. Sequencing took place on an Illumina HiSeq 2500. Molecular barcoding was employed in the preparation of TCR libraries, with unique molecular identifiers being used to normalize TCRbeta repertoire quantification. TCRdb ran its own pipeline on the public reads, namely fastp trimming at Q25 and MiXCR clone calling, and kept in-frame beta chains. Rows merge per CDR3 protein into single entries with the most common DNA and genes. The sample table contains hundreds of thousands of distinct CDR3 sequences; only one count was recorded for roughly 15% of them. The ten largest make up just under 5% of the sample.

Study-wide findings and limitations: In some patients, the high TCRbeta diversity seen at day 60 was put down to recipient T cells and intrathymic progenitors that had survived conditioning. The apparently early alphabetaT-cell count recovery about two months after transplant was reportedly dependent on only several hundred rapidly expanded clones derived from non-depleted graft cells. Hyperexpanded clone frequencies declined over subsequent months; after one year, T-cell counts and TCRbeta diversity were mostly attributed to newly produced T cells.

The sample consisted of PBMCs, mostly from graft donor cells, taken 360 days after TCRalphabeta/CD19-depleted stem cell transplant. The source is a male patient younger than 18 who had a stem cell transplant for acute lymphoblastic leukemia, so the T cells may come from the graft donor. The chain uses TRBV5-1 and TRBJ2-1; a stretch of 10 junction bases matches TRBD1. The CDR3 is CASSTLTGGAQSNEQFF. The nucleotides read TGCGCCAGCAGCACCTTGACAGGGGGCGCGCAAAGCAATGAGCAGTTCTTC.